This record concerns one T cell receptor beta chain sequence. Its antigen remains unidentified. TCRdb reanalysed the reads using MiXCR and keeps one entry per CDR3 protein. The sample has a few hundred thousand distinct CDR3 sequences; roughly an eighth are singletons. The data stem from a study of T cell repertoires in cytomegalovirus infection. Across the study: TCR beta signatures that were public indicated CMV infection and matching HLA type. Notes on the study in general: Dominant in the ex vivo response were TCR beta clonotypes restricted by HLA-C and specific for CMV. Totalled public TCR beta family frequency picked out people who carried CMV plus the relevant HLA.

The sequence came from a human donor in good health (CMV status not recorded). Some clones in this sample may be carry-over from other donors' samples. Sequencing was performed on PBMCs.

CDR3 nucleotides: TGCAGTGCCTATCGACAGGACACAGATACGCAGTATTTT. It encodes CSAYRQDTDTQYF. The V gene is TRBV20-1, the J gene TRBJ2-3; D might be TRBD1 (6 bases). V dropped 6 bases and J dropped 2 bases, with 12 bases sitting between them. Germline V gene lookup returns CDR1 DFQATT and CDR2 SNEGSKA (reference sequence). CDR3 length: 13 residues.